One sample yielded the 20 T cell receptor beta chains listed below, sequenced in a study of blood T cell repertoires in COVID-19. Assay: immunoSEQ multiplex PCR; the TCRdb copy retains only in-frame clones and omits some. The sample holds roughly 330,000 clones, around 90% seen once. What was sequenced was peripheral blood. The receptors stem from a man aged 18 to 35 who had recovered from COVID-19.

The chain joins TRBV9 to TRBJ1-3, with no clear D. Trimming removed 3 bases from V and 1 base from J, with 14 bases in between. Per germline, CDR1 SGDLS and CDR2 YYNGEE. The CDR3 runs 16 residues. The CDR3 nucleotides read TGTGCCAGCAGCGAGAGACACTTTACGTCTGGAAACACCATATATTTT. Encoded protein: CASSERHFTSGNTIYF.

A few counts support this clone. V usage is TRBV7-3 and J usage is TRBJ2-7; D is ambiguous. Germline CDR1 and CDR2: SGHTA and FQGTGA. This CDR3 region has 15 residues. The V gene lost 5 bases and the J gene lost 4 bases, with 18 bases spanning the gap. CDR3 loop: CASSHPIGPLYEQYF. DNA of the CDR3: TGTGCCAGCAGCCACCCTATTGGGCCCCTTTACGAGCAGTACTTC.

This clone was seen a single time. This chain connects TRBV10-2 to TRBJ2-5; possible D gene TRBD1, 7 bases. With 6 bases removed from V and 5 bases from J, the gap between germline ends came to 28 bases. Per the germline V gene, CDR1 is WSHSY and CDR2 is SAAADI. The CDR3 length is 18 residues. The CDR3 coding sequence is TGCGCCAGCAGGACGGCGGGACAGCTGACCCGAATCCGGGAGACCCAGTACTTC. Protein sequence: CASRTAGQLTRIRETQYF.

The V and J genes are TRBV27 and TRBJ2-7, with TRBD2 matching over 9 bases. Trimming at V came to 6 bases and at J to 0 bases, leaving 3 bases not matched to a gene. Germline V CDR1 and CDR2: MNHEY, SMNVEV (reference sequence). This CDR3 region has 14 residues. CDR3 sequence reads: CASRTSGASYEQYF. The DNA for the CDR3 is TGTGCCAGCAGGACTAGCGGCGCCTCCTACGAGCAGTACTTC.

The V and J genes are TRBV6-5 and TRBJ1-1, with 9 positions matching TRBD1. The CDR3 is 14 residues long. Germline V CDR1 and CDR2: MNHEY, SVGAGI. The junction had 4 bases not matched to a gene; V was cut back by 6 bases and J by 2 bases. This CDR3 is CASRGQGSNTEAFF. DNA for the CDR3: TGTGCCAGCAGAGGACAGGGGAGTAACACTGAAGCTTTCTTT.

The V and J genes are TRBV25-1 and TRBJ2-2; D not certain. Trimming took off 4 bases at V and 3 bases at J, with 9 bases between the two ends. Per germline, CDR1 MGHDK and CDR2 SYGVNS. The CDR3 is 14 amino acids. CDR3 nucleotide sequence: TGTGCCAGCAGTGCGAGCGCCTACACCGGGGAGCTGTTTTTT. It specifies CASSASAYTGELFF.

The V call is TRBV4-1, the J call TRBJ2-3, with no clear D. Germline CDR1 reads MGHRA; CDR2 reads YSYEKL. The CDR3 is 13 residues long. V was trimmed by 2 bases and J by 2 bases, leaving 5 bases between them. The CDR3 sequence is CASSQTHTDTQYF. Here the CDR3 DNA reads TGCGCCAGCAGCCAAACACACACAGATACGCAGTATTTT.

The chain employs TRBV15 and TRBJ1-3, with a possible D match to TRBD1 (5 bases). V was pared by 0 bases and J by 7 bases, with 10 bases between. The CDR3 has 14 amino acids. The germline V gene has CDR1 LNHNV and CDR2 YYDKDF (reference sequence). CDR3 DNA: TGTGCCACCAGCAGAGAGGCAGGGCTGAACACCATATATTTT. It is translated as CATSREAGLNTIYF.

CDR3 DNA sequence: TGCAGTGCTTTAGGGGTGGATACGCAGTATTTT. Protein product: CSALGVDTQYF. The rearrangement links TRBV20-1 to TRBJ2-3, with D perhaps matching TRBD1 (5 bases). Per germline, CDR1 DFQATT and CDR2 SNEGSKA (reference sequence). The CDR3 consists of 11 residues. Deletions cut 5 bases from V and 6 bases from J, with 9 bases between.

J is TRBJ2-7 and V is TRBV3-1 (or the pseudogene TRBV3-2); possibly TRBD2 for D (5 bases). This CDR3 region has 15 residues. The V gene's germline CDR1 is LGHDT and CDR2 YNNKEL (reference sequence). V gave up 0 bases and J gave up 4 bases, with 13 bases separating them. This CDR3 is CASSQENTPGYEQYF. Written as DNA, the CDR3 is TGTGCCAGCAGCCAAGAAAACACTCCGGGGTACGAGCAGTACTTC.

V is TRBV27 and J is TRBJ2-3, with 11 bases that match TRBD2. V dropped 6 bases and J dropped 0; count of bases not matched to a gene: 2. This CDR3 contains 15 residues. Germline V gene lookup returns CDR1 MNHEY and CDR2 SMNVEV (reference sequence). The chain's CDR3 is CASRWTSGSTDTQYF. In nucleotides, the CDR3 is TGTGCCAGCAGGTGGACTAGCGGGAGCACAGATACGCAGTATTTT.

The rearrangement uses TRBV30 and TRBJ2-3; 10 bases are shared with TRBD2. Germline lookup yields CDR1 GTSNPN and CDR2 SVGIG (reference sequence). Trimming cost V 0 bases and J 4 bases; bases outside gene matches: 13. The CDR3 runs 18 residues. The CDR3 region is CAWSVHLAGASIPDTQYF. DNA of the CDR3: TGTGCCTGGAGTGTACATCTAGCGGGGGCCTCTATCCCAGATACGCAGTATTTT.

This chain uses TRBV12-3 or TRBV12-4 with TRBJ2-1; 8 positions match TRBD2. The trim removed 5 bases at V and 6 bases at J, leaving 3 bases unmatched. This CDR3 spans 13 amino acids. In DNA form, the CDR3 reads TGTGCCAGCAGTAGCGGGAGTATCAATGAGCAGTTCTTC. Protein: CASSSGSINEQFF.

The chain recombines TRBV3-1 (or the pseudogene TRBV3-2) with TRBJ2-7; D uncertain. Looked up from germline, CDR1 is LGHDT and CDR2 is YNNKEL (reference sequence). CDR3 length equals 13 residues. V lost 1 base and J 2 bases, leaving 6 bases between the germline ends. CDR3 sequence: CASSQGRTYEQYF. CDR3 nucleotides: TGTGCCAGCAGCCAAGGCAGAACCTACGAGCAGTACTTC.

V usage is TRBV9 and J usage is TRBJ2-3; TRBD1 agrees at 9 bases. V shed 4 bases, J shed 1 base, and the junction held 7 bases outside the gene matches. This CDR3 contains 16 residues. Germline V gene sequence: CDR1 SGDLS, CDR2 YYNGEE. The CDR3 nucleotides read TGTGCCAGCAGCCCCGGGACAGGGCGGGGCACAGATACGCAGTATTTT. It encodes CASSPGTGRGTDTQYF.

In DNA form, the CDR3 reads TGTGCCAGCAGCCTGAGTAACTATGGCTACACCTTC. Protein sequence: CASSLSNYGYTF. The rearrangement uses TRBV11-2 and TRBJ1-2, with D unclear. This CDR3 has 12 residues. V was cut by 5 bases and J by 1 base, with 5 bases left in between. Germline values: CDR1 SGHAT, CDR2 FQNNGV.

The chain joins TRBV4-2 to TRBJ1-5; a weak D match, TRBD1 (5 bases). V lost 0 bases to trimming and J lost 0 bases, with 9 bases between them. The length of the CDR3 is 16 residues. The germline V gene encodes CDR1 LGHNA and CDR2 YNFKEQ. CDR3 residues: CASSQDGGTSNQPQHF. In DNA form, the CDR3 reads TGTGCCAGCAGCCAAGACGGGGGAACTAGCAATCAGCCCCAGCATTTT.

J is TRBJ1-1 and V is TRBV5-4; 7 bases are a match to TRBD1. Germline V CDR1 and CDR2: SGHNT, YYREEE (reference sequence). The trim removed 4 bases at V and 1 base at J, leaving 7 bases unmatched. The CDR3 length is 15 residues. In nucleotides, the CDR3 is TGTGCCAGCAGCCCGCAACAGGGGAGGAACACTGAAGCTTTCTTT. Translating gives CASSPQQGRNTEAFF.

This clone was observed once. The chain joins TRBV20-1 to TRBJ2-5, with 8 bases fitting TRBD2. Losses at the gene ends were 3 bases for V and 1 base for J; bases not matched to a gene: 7. Per the germline V gene, CDR1 is DFQATT and CDR2 is SNEGSKA (reference sequence). The CDR3 extends over 15 amino acids. CDR3 in amino acids: CSASRVGRGQETQYF. The CDR3 DNA reads as TGCAGTGCTAGTCGGGTCGGGAGGGGCCAAGAGACCCAGTACTTC.

The chain uses TRBV4-3 and TRBJ1-3, with unresolved D. V was trimmed by 0 bases and J by 1 base, leaving 13 bases between them. From germline, CDR1 is LGHNA and CDR2 YSLEER. This CDR3 contains 17 residues. The CDR3 loop is CASSQDLASGSGNTIYF. CDR3 bases: TGCGCCAGCAGCCAAGATCTCGCGTCGGGTTCTGGAAACACCATATATTTT.